The entry that follows covers one TCR beta chain sequence. Its specificity is not known. A sample-barcoded 5' primer and a J-beta primer mix were used in a second PCR of roughly 7 to 11 cycles. The authors tagged each cDNA molecule using a template-switch adaptor with 12 random nucleotides. The study obtained at least 2.5 million CDR3-containing paired-end reads from every sample. TCRdb redid the calling of the 5' RACE reads with MiXCR, one entry per CDR3 protein. The data hold hundreds of thousands of distinct CDR3 sequences, with roughly two fifths observed a single time. This entry belongs to a study of blood T cells in healthy people across ages. Study-wide results and caveats: It was not possible, with unsorted PBMCs, to conclusively compare naive and antigen-experienced cells.

Drawing of peripheral blood yielded about 10 milliliters from each donor. Trimming left V 8 bases short and J 3 bases short, with 20 bases between. Germline loops: CDR1 MNHEY, CDR2 SMNVEV (reference sequence). This CDR3 spans 15 amino acids. The chain carries TRBV27 and TRBJ2-7; D is undetermined. The sample taken for sequencing was blood. The source of this sequence is a man aged 80 or over in good health. The DNA for the CDR3 is TGTGCCAGCCGGGTTGGGCAGGCTGCCCTCTACGAGCAGTACTTC. Translating it yields CASRVGQAALYEQYF.